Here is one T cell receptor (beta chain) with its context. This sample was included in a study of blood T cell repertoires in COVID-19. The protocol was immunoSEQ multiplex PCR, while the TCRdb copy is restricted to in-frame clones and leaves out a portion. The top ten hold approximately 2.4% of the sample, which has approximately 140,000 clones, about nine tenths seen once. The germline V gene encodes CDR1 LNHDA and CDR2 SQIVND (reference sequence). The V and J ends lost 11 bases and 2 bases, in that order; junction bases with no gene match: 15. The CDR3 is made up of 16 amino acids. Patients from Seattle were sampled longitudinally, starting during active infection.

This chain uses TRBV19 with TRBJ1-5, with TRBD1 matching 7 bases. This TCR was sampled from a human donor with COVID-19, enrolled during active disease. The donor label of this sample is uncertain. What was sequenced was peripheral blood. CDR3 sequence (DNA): TGTGCCCTCGGAGGGGCGAGGGGGCGAGGCAATCAGCCCCAGCATTTT. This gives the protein CALGGARGRGNQPQHF. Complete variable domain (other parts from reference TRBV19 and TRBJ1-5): DGGITQSPKYLFRKEGQNVTLSCEQNLNHDAMYWYRQDPGQGLRLIYYSQIVNDFQKGDIAEGYSVSREKKESFPLTVTSAQKNPTAFYLCALGGARGRGNQPQHFGDGTRLSIL.